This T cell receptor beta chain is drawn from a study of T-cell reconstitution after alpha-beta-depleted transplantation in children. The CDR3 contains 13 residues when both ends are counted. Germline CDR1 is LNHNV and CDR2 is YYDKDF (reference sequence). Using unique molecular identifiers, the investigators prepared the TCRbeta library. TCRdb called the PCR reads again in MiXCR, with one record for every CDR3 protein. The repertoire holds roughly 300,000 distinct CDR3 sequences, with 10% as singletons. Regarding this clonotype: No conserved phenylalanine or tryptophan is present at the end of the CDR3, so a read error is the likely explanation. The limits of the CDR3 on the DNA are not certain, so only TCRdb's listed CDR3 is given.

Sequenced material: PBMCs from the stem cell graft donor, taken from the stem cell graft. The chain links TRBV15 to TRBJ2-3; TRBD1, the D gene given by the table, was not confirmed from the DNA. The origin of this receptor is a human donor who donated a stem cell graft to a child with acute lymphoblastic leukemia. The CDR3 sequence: CATSRDGGDRKHL.